The T cell receptor (beta chain) under discussion was sequenced for a study of blood T cells in healthy people across ages. Using a J-beta primer mix together with a sample-barcoded 5' primer, a second PCR was run for roughly 6 to 11 cycles. TCRdb redid the calling of the 5' RACE reads with MiXCR, one entry per CDR3 protein. The sample records about 570,000 distinct CDR3 sequences, about 28% being singletons. The data also belong to a second study, concerning T cells of mothers and their children.

This clonotype was sampled from a boy between 2 and 10 years old in good health. The source material was blood.

Written as DNA, the CDR3 is TGTGCCAGCAGTGGGGGCCACCAGCCCCAGCATTTT. This gives the protein CASSGGHQPQHF. This sequence joins TRBV2 and TRBJ1-5; possible D gene TRBD1, 5 bases. The CDR3 extends over 12 amino acids. The V gene's germline CDR1 is SNHLY and CDR2 FYNNEI. V dropped 4 bases and J dropped 7 bases, with 8 bases sitting between them.